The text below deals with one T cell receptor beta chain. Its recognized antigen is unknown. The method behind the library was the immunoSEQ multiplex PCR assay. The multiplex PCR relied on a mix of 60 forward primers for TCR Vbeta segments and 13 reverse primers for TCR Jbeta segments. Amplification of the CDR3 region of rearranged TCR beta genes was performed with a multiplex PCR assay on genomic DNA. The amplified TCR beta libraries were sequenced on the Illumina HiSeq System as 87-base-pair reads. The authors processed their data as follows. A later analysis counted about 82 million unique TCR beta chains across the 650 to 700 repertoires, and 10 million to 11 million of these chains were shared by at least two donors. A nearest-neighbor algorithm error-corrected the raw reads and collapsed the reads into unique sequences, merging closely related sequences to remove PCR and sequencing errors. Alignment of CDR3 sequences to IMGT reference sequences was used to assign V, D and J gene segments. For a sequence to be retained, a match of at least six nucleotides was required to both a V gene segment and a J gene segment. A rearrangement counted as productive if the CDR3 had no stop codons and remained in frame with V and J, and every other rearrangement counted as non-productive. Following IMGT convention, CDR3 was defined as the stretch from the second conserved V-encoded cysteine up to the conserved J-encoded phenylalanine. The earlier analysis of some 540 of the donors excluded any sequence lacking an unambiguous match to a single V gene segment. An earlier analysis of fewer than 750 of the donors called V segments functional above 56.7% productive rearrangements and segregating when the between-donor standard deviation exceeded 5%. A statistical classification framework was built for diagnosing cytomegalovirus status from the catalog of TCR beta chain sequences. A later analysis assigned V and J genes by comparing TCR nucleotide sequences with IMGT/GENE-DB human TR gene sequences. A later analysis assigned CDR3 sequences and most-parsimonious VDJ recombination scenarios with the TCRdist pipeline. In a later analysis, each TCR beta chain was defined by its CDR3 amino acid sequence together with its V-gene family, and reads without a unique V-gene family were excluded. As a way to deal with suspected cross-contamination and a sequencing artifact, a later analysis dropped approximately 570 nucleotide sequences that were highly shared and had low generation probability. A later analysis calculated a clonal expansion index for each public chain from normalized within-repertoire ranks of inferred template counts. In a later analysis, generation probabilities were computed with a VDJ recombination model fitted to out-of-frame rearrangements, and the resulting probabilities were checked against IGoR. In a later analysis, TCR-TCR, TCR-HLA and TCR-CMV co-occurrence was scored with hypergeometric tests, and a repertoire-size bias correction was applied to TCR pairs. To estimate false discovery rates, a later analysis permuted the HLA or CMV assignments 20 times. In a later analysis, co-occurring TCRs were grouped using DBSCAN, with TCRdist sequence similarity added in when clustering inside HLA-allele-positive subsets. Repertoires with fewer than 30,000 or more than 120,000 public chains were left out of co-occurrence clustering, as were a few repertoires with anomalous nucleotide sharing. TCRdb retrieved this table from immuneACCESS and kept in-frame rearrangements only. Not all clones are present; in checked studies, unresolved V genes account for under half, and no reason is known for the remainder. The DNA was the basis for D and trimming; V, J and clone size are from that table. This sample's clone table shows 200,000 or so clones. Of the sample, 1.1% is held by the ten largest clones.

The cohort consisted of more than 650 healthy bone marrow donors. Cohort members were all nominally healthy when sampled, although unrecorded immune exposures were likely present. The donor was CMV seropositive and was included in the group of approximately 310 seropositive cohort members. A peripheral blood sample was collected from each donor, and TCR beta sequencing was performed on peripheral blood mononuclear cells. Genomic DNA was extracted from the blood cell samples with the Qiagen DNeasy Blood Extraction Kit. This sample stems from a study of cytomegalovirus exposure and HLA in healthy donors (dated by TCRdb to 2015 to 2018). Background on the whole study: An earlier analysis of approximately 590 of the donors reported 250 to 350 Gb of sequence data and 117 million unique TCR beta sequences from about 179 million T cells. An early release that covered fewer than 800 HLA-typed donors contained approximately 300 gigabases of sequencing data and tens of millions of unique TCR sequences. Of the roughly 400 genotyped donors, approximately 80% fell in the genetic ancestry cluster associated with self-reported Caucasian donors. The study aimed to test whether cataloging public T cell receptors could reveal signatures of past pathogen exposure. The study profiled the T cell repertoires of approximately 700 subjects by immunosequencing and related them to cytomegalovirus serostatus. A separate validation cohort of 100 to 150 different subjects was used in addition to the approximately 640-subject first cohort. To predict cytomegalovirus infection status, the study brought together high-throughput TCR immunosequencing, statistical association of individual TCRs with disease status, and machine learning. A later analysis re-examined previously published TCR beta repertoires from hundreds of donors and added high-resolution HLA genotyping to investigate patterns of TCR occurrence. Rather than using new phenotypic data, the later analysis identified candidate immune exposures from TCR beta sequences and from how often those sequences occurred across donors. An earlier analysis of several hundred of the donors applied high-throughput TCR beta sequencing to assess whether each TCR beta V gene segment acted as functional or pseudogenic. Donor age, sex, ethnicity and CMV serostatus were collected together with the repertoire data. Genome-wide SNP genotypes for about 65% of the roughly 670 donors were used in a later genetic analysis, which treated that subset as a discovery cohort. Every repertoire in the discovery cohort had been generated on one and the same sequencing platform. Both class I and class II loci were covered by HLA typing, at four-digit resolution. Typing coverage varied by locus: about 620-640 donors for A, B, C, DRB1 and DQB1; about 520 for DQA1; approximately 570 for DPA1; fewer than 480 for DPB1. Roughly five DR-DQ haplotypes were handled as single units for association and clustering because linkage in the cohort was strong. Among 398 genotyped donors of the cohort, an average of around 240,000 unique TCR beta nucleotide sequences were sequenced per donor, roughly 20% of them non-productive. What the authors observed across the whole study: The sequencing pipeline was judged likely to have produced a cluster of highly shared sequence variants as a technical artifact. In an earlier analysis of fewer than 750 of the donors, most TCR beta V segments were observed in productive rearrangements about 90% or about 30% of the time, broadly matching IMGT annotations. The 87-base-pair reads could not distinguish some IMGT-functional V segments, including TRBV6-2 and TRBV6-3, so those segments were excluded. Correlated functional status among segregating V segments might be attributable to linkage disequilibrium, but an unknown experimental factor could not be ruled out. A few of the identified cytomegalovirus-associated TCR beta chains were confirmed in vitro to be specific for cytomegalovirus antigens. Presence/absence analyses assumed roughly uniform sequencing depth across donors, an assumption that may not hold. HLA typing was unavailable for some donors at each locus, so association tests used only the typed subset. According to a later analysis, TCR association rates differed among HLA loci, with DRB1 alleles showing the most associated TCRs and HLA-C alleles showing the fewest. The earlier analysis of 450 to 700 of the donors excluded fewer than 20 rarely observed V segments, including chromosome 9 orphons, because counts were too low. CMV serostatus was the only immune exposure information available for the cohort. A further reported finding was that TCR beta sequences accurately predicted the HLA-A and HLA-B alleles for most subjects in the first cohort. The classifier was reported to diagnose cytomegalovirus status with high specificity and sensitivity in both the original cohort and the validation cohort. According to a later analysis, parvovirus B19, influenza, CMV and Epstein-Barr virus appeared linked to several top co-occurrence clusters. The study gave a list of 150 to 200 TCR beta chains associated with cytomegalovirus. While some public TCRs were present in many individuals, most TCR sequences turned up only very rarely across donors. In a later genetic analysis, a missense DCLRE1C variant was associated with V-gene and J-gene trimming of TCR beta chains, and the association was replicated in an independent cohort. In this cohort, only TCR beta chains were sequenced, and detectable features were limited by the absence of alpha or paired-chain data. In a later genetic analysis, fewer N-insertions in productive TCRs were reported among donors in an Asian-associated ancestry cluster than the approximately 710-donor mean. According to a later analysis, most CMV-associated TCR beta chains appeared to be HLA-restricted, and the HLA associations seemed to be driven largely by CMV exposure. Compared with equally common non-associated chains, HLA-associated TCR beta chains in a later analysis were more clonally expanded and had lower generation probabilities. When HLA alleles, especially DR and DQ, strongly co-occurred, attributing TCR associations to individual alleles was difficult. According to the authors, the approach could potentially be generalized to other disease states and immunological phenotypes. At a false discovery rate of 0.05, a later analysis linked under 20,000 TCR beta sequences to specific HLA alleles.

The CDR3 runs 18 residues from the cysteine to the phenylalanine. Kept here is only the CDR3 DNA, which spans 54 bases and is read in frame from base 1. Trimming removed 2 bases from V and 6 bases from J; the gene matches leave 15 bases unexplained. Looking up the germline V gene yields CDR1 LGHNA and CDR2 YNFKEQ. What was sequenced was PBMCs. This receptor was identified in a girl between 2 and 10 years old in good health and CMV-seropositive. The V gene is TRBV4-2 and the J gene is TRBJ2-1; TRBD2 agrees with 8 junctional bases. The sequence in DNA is TGTGCCAGCAGCCAACTGGGGGCGCGAGCGGGAGCGTTCAATGAGCAGTTCTTC. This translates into CASSQLGARAGAFNEQFF.